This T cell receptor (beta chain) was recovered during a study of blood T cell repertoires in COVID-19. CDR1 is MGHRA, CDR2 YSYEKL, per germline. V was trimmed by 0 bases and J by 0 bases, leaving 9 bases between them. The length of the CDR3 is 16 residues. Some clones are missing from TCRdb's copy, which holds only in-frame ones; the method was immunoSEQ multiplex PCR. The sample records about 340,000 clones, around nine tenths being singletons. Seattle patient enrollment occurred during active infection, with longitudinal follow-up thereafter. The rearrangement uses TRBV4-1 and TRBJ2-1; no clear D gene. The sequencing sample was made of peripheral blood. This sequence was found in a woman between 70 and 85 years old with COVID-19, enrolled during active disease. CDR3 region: CASSQDLTSSYNEQFF. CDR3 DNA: TGCGCCAGCAGCCAAGACCTTACAAGCTCCTACAATGAGCAGTTCTTC.